Sequencing of this T cell receptor (beta chain) was carried out in a study of blood T cell repertoires in COVID-19. Overall study context: Whether acute or convalescent, the COVID-19 samples came from the United States, Italy and Spain. PBMCs, B-cell-depleted T cells, or T cells were the source of the cDNA or gDNA that made up the material.

In the original workflow: Reference gene primers were amplified, and this amplification served to estimate nucleated cell counts. The method was immunoSEQ multiplex PCR; TCRdb's version includes in-frame clones alone and lacks a portion of them. V, J and clone size were drawn from that table, and D and trimming were deduced from the DNA. The table includes roughly 67,000 clones, about 82% detected once. Germline loops: CDR1 KGHDR, CDR2 SFDVKD. V was clipped by 0 bases and J by 0 bases, with 19 bases between them. The CDR3 is 20 residues long. The TCR sequence derives from a man aged 50-59 years with acute or convalescent COVID-19. The material sequenced was peripheral blood. The J gene is TRBJ2-2, the V gene TRBV24-1; TRBD1 might be the D (6 bases). CDR3 in amino acids: CATSDLGGGGPYSNTGELFF. The DNA for the CDR3 is TGTGCCACCAGTGATTTGGGTGGGGGCGGCCCTTATTCGAACACCGGGGAGCTGTTTTTT.